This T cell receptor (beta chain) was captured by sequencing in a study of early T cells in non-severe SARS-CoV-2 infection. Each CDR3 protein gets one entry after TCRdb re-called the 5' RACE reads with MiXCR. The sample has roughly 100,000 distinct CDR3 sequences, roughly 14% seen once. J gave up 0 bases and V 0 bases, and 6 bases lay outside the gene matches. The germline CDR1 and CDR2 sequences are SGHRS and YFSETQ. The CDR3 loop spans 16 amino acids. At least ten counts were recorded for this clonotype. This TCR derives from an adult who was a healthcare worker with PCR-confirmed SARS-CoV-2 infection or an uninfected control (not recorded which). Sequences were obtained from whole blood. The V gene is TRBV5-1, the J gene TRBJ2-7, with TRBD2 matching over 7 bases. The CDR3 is CASSLVPSGVSYEQYF. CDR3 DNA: TGCGCCAGCAGCTTGGTTCCTAGCGGAGTCTCCTACGAGCAGTACTTC.